These T cell receptor beta chains were read from a single sample in a study of blood T cell repertoires in COVID-19. Clones were read by immunoSEQ multiplex PCR, and TCRdb kept only the in-frame ones, dropping some. In the table there are over 10,000 clones, about 85% of which are singletons. The sequencing sample was made of peripheral blood. All receptors derive from a human donor in a cohort sampled during active COVID-19. Each CDR3 is given with its conserved first and last residue. D genes are given only for firm matches. The size of a clone is reported for some rows only, either as once, few or many, or as a class for expanded clones.

D gene	J gene	CDR3 length	clone size	V gene	CDR3 DNA	CDR3 protein
.	TRBJ1-2	15	.	TRBV4-1	TGCGCCAGCAGCCAAGATGTCGAGGTTTTATATGGCTACACCTTC	CASSQDVEVLYGYTF
TRBD1	TRBJ1-1	13	.	TRBV18	TGTGCCAGCTCGCAGGGGGCTGACACTGAAGCTTTCTTT	CASSQGADTEAFF
TRBD1	TRBJ1-5	15	.	TRBV24-1	TGTGCCACCAGTGCCTGGGACAGTCCGAATCAGCCCCAGCATTTT	CATSAWDSPNQPQHF
.	TRBJ1-2	14	.	TRBV5-1	TGCGCCAGCAGTTACCCCCGGGAGGGAGGTGGCTACACCTTC	CASSYPREGGGYTF
TRBD2	TRBJ2-3	15	.	TRBV7-9	TGTGCCAGCAGCTCTAGCGGGGGGTACACAGATACGCAGTATTTT	CASSSSGGYTDTQYF
.	TRBJ1-2	14	.	TRBV5-1	TGCGCCAGCAGTTTACAGGGAAATGACTATGGCTACACCTTC	CASSLQGNDYGYTF
.	TRBJ2-5	17	.	TRBV4-1	TGCGCCAGCAGCCCGATCCTCGGAGCAGGAGGACAAGAGACCCAGTACTTC	CASSPILGAGGQETQYF
TRBD1	TRBJ2-2	15	.	TRBV28	TGTGCCAGCAGTCTGGAAGGACAGGGATCGTGGGAGCTGTTTTTT	CASSLEGQGSWELFF
TRBD2	TRBJ2-5	16	.	TRBV7-2	TGTGCCAGCAGCTTAGGACTAGCGGGGGGGCAGGAGACCCAGTACTTC	CASSLGLAGGQETQYF
.	TRBJ1-4	16	.	TRBV28	TGTGCCAGCAGTTCGGCCCTCGACAGCTACCATGAAAAACTGTTTTTT	CASSSALDSYHEKLFF
.	TRBJ2-5	14	.	TRBV6-2/TRBV6-3	TGTGCCAGCAGTTACGCTAGCTCTCAAGAGACCCAGTACTTC	CASSYASSQETQYF
.	TRBJ2-7	14	once	TRBV10-3	TGTGCCATCAGTGTAACAATGGGCAGCCACGAGCAGTACTTC	CAISVTMGSHEQYF
.	TRBJ1-6	12	.	TRBV12-3/TRBV12-4	TGTGCCAGCAGTTTCTCCTCCCAGGCCCTCCACTTT	CASSFSSQALHF
TRBD2	TRBJ2-5	15	.	TRBV27	TGTGCCAGCAGTATTAGCGGGACCAACCAGGAGACCCAGTACTTC	CASSISGTNQETQYF
TRBD1	TRBJ1-4	17	.	TRBV4-2	TGTGCCAGCAGCCAGGACCTCGTGGGGACAGGTCGAGAAAAACTGTTTTTT	CASSQDLVGTGREKLFF
.	TRBJ2-7	15	.	TRBV11-2	TGTGCCAGCAGCTTTCGACAGCAGTTCACCTACGAGCAGTACTTC	CASSFRQQFTYEQYF
TRBD2	TRBJ2-7	15	.	TRBV7-9	TGTGCCAGCAGCGCGACTAGCGGGATTCACTACGAGCAGTACTTC	CASSATSGIHYEQYF
.	TRBJ1-4	16	.	TRBV5-1	TGCGCCAGCAGCCTTTTTGCGACAGGTGGTAATGAAAAACTGTTTTTT	CASSLFATGGNEKLFF
.	TRBJ1-2	14	.	TRBV29-1	TGCAGCGTCATCCGGCGGGCGCCGGACTATGGCTACACCTTC	CSVIRRAPDYGYTF
.	TRBJ2-6	15	once	TRBV5-4	TGTGCCAGCAGCTTGTTTTACTCTGGGGCCAACGTCCTGACTTTC	CASSLFYSGANVLTF
.	TRBJ2-2	18	few	TRBV7-3	TGTGCCAGCAGCTTATCCCTTGAGAGGGTCAAGAACACCGGGGAGCTGTTTTTT	CASSLSLERVKNTGELFF
.	TRBJ2-7	13	once	TRBV28	TGTGCCAGCAGTCTTGTCCTCGGCTACGAGCAGTACTTC	CASSLVLGYEQYF
.	TRBJ1-1	15	.	TRBV7-8	TGTGCCAGCAGCTTAGGGGCCAGTATGAACACTGAAGCTTTCTTT	CASSLGASMNTEAFF
TRBD1	TRBJ1-4	13	.	TRBV2	TGTGCCAGCAGTGGACAGGGTAACGAAAAACTGTTTTTT	CASSGQGNEKLFF
.	TRBJ1-2	15	once	TRBV7-9	TGTGCCAGCAGCTTACTGGATTGGCAGGGAGGGGGCTACACCTTC	CASSLLDWQGGGYTF
.	TRBJ2-2	16	.	TRBV5-1	TGCGCCAGCAGCTTACTTGAACAGACAGGCACCGGGGAGCTGTTTTTT	CASSLLEQTGTGELFF
.	TRBJ1-4	15	.	TRBV6-5	TGTGCCAGCAGTTACTTCCCCAAAACAGCCGAAAAACTGTTTTTT	CASSYFPKTAEKLFF
TRBD1	TRBJ2-7	15	.	TRBV5-4	TGTGCCAGCAGCAGACCGGGACAGGGGGCTTTTGAGCAGTACTTC	CASSRPGQGAFEQYF
.	TRBJ2-7	14	few	TRBV7-9	TGTGCCAGCAGTTCTGACGGGTACCGCCGCGAGCAGTACTTC	CASSSDGYRREQYF
.	TRBJ1-3	15	.	TRBV7-2	TGTGCCAGCAGGTTGGAGGGAATCTCTGGAAACACCATATATTTT	CASRLEGISGNTIYF
TRBD1	TRBJ1-2	15	.	TRBV7-2	TGTGCCAGCAGCCTTACCTCTACAGGGGTCTATGGCTACACCTTC	CASSLTSTGVYGYTF
TRBD1	TRBJ1-1	14	.	TRBV18	TGTGCCAGCTCACCCAACAGGGGGCGGACTGAAGCTTTCTTT	CASSPNRGRTEAFF
TRBD2	TRBJ2-1	15	.	TRBV11-1	TGTGCCAGCAGCTTTTCCGGGACTAGTGTGGGTGAGCAGTTCTTC	CASSFSGTSVGEQFF
TRBD1	TRBJ2-7	13	.	TRBV3-1/TRBV3-2	TGTGCCAGCAGCCCGACAGGGTTGTACGAGCAGTACTTC	CASSPTGLYEQYF
.	TRBJ2-5	15	.	TRBV18	TGTGCCAGCTCGGATCAAGATAGGATGGGGGGGACCCAGTACTTC	CASSDQDRMGGTQYF
.	TRBJ2-7	12	.	TRBV11-2	TGTGCCAGCAGCTTAGCCCCCAACGAGCAGTACTTC	CASSLAPNEQYF
TRBD2	TRBJ2-7	17	.	TRBV7-9	TGTGCCAGCAGCTTTACTTTTCTAGCGGGGGGGCTCCACGAGCAGTACTTC	CASSFTFLAGGLHEQYF
.	TRBJ1-4	12	.	TRBV19	TGTGCCAGTAGTGGGCTGAGTGAAAAACTGTTTTTT	CASSGLSEKLFF
.	TRBJ2-1	13	.	TRBV11-2	TGTGCCAGCACCTTGGGAGTTTACAATGAGCAGTTCTTC	CASTLGVYNEQFF
.	TRBJ1-5	16	.	TRBV12-2	TGTGCAAGTCGCCCCTGGGACAGTTCGAGCAATCAGCCCCAGCATTTT	CASRPWDSSSNQPQHF
.	TRBJ2-1	14	.	TRBV10-3	TGTGCCATCAGTGGAACCTCTACAGTCAATGAGCAGTTCTTC	CAISGTSTVNEQFF
.	TRBJ2-5	14	.	TRBV3-1/TRBV3-2	TGTGCCAGCAGCCCCCCCGGGGGTGCGGGGACCCAGTACTTC	CASSPPGGAGTQYF
TRBD1	TRBJ2-1	14	.	TRBV6-5	TGTGCCAGCAGAGGGGGCGCTTATGCGGCTGAGCAGTTCTTC	CASRGGAYAAEQFF
.	TRBJ2-5	16	.	TRBV5-1	TGCGCCAGCAGCCCGGCCATGGGGGCCTCCCAAGAGACCCAGTACTTC	CASSPAMGASQETQYF
.	TRBJ1-2	11	.	TRBV2	TGTGCCAGCAGATCTGGAGGCGGCTACACCTTC	CASRSGGGYTF
TRBD2	TRBJ2-1	14	.	TRBV15	TGTGCCACCAGCAGCCGGACTAGAGGCAATGAGCAGTTCTTC	CATSSRTRGNEQFF
.	TRBJ2-3	16	once	TRBV4-1	TGCGCCAGCAGCCAAGGGCGGGGCGGGGACACAGATACGCAGTATTTT	CASSQGRGGDTDTQYF
TRBD1	TRBJ1-4	15	once	TRBV5-1	TGCGCCAGCAGCTCGACAGGGGGCTCTAATGAAAAACTGTTTTTT	CASSSTGGSNEKLFF